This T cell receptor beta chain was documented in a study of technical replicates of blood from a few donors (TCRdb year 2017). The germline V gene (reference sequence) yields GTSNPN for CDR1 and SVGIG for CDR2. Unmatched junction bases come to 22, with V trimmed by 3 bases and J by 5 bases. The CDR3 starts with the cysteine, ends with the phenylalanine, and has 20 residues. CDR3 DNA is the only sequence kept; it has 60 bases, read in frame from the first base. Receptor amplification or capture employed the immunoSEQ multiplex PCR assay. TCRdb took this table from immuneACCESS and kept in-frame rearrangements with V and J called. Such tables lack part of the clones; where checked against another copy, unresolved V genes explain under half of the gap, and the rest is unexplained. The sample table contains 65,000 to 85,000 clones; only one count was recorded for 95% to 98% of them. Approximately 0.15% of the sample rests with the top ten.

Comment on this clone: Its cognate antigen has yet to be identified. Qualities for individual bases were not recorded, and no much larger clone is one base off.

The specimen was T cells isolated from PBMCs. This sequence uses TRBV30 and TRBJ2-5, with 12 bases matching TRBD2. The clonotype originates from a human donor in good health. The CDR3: CAWSQLSGTSGPFVVETQYF. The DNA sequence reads TGTGCCTGGAGCCAACTATCTGGGACTAGCGGGCCCTTTGTAGTCGAGACCCAGTACTTC.